The clone carrying this T cell receptor (beta chain) was detected a few times. Together with a sample-barcoded 5' primer, a J-beta primer mix was included in a second PCR lasting 7 to 11 cycles. TCRdb redid the calling of the 5' RACE reads with MiXCR, one entry per CDR3 protein. Of fewer than 1.5 million distinct CDR3 sequences in the sample, around two fifths were seen once. The sample belongs to a study of blood T cells in healthy people across ages. V was shortened by 4 bases and J by 1 base, with 7 bases between the two germline ends. The CDR3 runs to 12 residues. Germline V lookup: CDR1 DFQATT, CDR2 SNEGSKA (reference sequence).

The TCR originated in a woman aged 18-30 years in good health. The V gene is TRBV20-1, the J gene TRBJ1-1; D perhaps matches TRBD1 (5 bases). Sample: blood. DNA of the CDR3: TGCAGTGCTACCGGGGGGAACACTGAAGCTTTCTTT. Translation: CSATGGNTEAFF.